This T cell receptor (beta chain) was identified during a study of T-cell reconstitution after alpha-beta-depleted transplantation in children. The CDR3 contains 14 residues. V dropped 4 bases and J dropped 4 bases, with 13 bases sitting between them. Germline values: CDR1 SGHRS, CDR2 YFSETQ. Unique molecular identifiers tagged the TCRbeta library. In TCRdb, the PCR reads were re-called with MiXCR into one record per CDR3 protein. The data contain hundreds of thousands of distinct CDR3 sequences, less than 35% of them singletons. The table lists this clonotype with many counts. This TCR was sampled from a human donor who donated a stem cell graft to a child with aplastic anemia. The sample in question was PBMCs from the stem cell graft donor, obtained from the stem cell graft. The genes are TRBV5-1 and TRBJ2-3, with D possibly being TRBD2 (7 bases). The CDR3 region is CASSLSGGADTQYF. The CDR3 region has the DNA TGCGCCAGCAGCCTTTCGGGGGGCGCAGATACGCAGTATTTT.